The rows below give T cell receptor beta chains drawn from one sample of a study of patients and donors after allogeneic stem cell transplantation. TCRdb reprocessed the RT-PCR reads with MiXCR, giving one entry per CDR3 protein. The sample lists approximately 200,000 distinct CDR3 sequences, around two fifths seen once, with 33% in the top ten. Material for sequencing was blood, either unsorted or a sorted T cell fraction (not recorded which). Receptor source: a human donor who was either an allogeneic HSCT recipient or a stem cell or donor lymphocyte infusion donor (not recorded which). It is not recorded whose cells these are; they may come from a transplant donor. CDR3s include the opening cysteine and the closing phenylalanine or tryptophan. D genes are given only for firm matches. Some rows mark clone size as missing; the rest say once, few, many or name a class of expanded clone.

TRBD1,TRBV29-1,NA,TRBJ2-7,CSVAWTGAYEQYF,TGCAGCGTCGCTTGGACAGGAGCCTACGAGCAGTACTTC
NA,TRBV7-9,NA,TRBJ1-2,CASSLEGRLTGYTF,TGTGCCAGCAGCTTAGAGGGACGTCTGACTGGCTACACCTTC
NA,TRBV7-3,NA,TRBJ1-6,CASSLDGQGAPLHF,TGTGCCAGCAGCTTAGACGGGCAGGGCGCACCCCTCCACTTT
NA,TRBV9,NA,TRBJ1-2,CASSVRGEEVGYTF,TGTGCCAGCAGCGTAAGAGGGGAAGAGGTGGGCTACACCTTC
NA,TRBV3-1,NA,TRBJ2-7,CASSQVGDEQYF,TGTGCCAGCAGCCAAGTAGGCGACGAGCAGTACTTC
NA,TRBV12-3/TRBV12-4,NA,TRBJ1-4,CASSQDTIKLFF,TGTGCCAGCAGCCAGGACACCATCAAACTGTTTTTT
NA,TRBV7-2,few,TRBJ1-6,CASSFWVGPLHF,TGTGCCAGCAGCTTTTGGGTTGGACCCCTCCACTTT
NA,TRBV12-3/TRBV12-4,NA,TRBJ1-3,CASSSGGYTIYF,TGTGCCAGCAGTTCGGGAGGGTACACCATATATTTT
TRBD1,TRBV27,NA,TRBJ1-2,CASSITGDHYGYTF,TGTGCCAGCAGTATTACAGGGGACCACTATGGCTACACCTTC
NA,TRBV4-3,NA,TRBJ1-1,CASSQGSGQGTEAFF,TGCGCCAGCAGCCAAGGATCAGGGCAGGGCACTGAAGCTTTCTTT
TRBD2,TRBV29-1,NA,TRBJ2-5,CSVGLLAGVETQYF,TGCAGCGTTGGACTACTAGCGGGAGTGGAGACCCAGTACTTC
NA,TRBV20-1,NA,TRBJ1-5,CSARDFFRKTRNQPQHF,TGCAGTGCTAGAGATTTTTTTAGGAAGACTCGCAATCAGCCCCAGCATTTT
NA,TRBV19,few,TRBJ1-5,CASSIVGGNQPQHF,TGTGCCAGTAGTATAGTAGGGGGCAATCAGCCCCAGCATTTT
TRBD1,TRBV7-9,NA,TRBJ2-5,CASRPQGYGETQYF,TGTGCCAGCAGACCACAGGGGTACGGGGAGACCCAGTACTTC
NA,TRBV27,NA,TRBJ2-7,CASSSLRRIRYEQYF,TGTGCCAGCAGTTCCCTCCGGCGGATTCGCTACGAGCAGTACTTC
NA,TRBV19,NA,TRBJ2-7,CASSYGSNLAYEQYF,TGTGCCAGTAGCTACGGGAGTAACCTAGCCTACGAGCAGTACTTC
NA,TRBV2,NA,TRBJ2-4,CASMRPGGGDIQYF,TGTGCCAGCATGAGGCCAGGGGGAGGGGACATTCAGTACTTC
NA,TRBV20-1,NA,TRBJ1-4,CSAHTGRNEKLFF,TGCAGTGCACATACGGGACGGAATGAAAAACTGTTTTTT
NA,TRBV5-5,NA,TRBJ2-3,CASSLGASGSTDTQYF,TGTGCCAGCAGCTTGGGGGCCAGCGGGAGCACAGATACGCAGTATTTT
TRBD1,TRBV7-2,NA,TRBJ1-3,CASSVTGGTGNTIYF,TGCGCCAGCAGCGTTACAGGGGGCACAGGAAACACCATATATTTT
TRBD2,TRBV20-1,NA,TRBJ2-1,CSARARPGLGYNEQFF,TGCAGTGCTAGAGCAAGACCGGGACTAGGGTACAATGAGCAGTTCTTC
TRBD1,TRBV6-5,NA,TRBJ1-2,CASSFQGDYRYTF,TGTGCCAGCAGTTTCCAGGGGGATTATCGCTACACCTTC
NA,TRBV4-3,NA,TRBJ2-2,CASSQDLGRSGELFF,TGCGCCAGCAGCCAAGATCTGGGCCGAAGCGGGGAGCTGTTTTTT
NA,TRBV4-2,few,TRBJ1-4,CASSQPGVGTTNEKLFF,TGTGCCAGCAGCCAACCAGGAGTGGGGACAACTAATGAAAAACTGTTTTTT
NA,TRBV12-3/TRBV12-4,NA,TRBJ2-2,CASTLGAGELFF,TGTGCCAGCACCCTTGGAGCCGGGGAGCTGTTTTTT
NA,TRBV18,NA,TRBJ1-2,CASSPRETESPYGYTF,TGTGCCAGCTCACCTCGTGAGACTGAGAGCCCCTATGGCTACACCTTC
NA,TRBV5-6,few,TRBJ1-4,CASSLEGNTNEKLFF,TGTGCCAGCAGCCTGGAGGGGAATACTAATGAAAAACTGTTTTTT
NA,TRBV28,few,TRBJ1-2,CASSLGAKGGGDGYTF,TGTGCCAGCAGTTTAGGAGCCAAGGGAGGGGGAGACGGCTACACCTTC
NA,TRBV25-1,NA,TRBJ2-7,CASSEAGRTPYEQYF,TGTGCCAGCAGTGAAGCTGGACGGACCCCCTACGAGCAGTACTTC
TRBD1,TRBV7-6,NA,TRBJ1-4,CASSSGQGLGVFREKLFF,TGTGCCAGCAGCTCCGGACAGGGACTTGGGGTTTTCCGTGAAAAACTGTTTTTT
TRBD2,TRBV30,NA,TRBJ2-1,CAWSVGLDNEQFF,TGTGCCTGGAGTGTTGGACTAGACAATGAGCAGTTCTTC
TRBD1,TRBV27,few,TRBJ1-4,CASKTGATNEKLFF,TGTGCCAGCAAAACAGGGGCAACTAATGAAAAACTGTTTTTT
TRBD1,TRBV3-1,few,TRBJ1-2,CASSHSTGRKPGYTF,TGTGCCAGCAGCCATTCGACAGGGAGAAAACCTGGCTACACCTTC
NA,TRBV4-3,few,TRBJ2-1,CASSPEWGQASYNEQFF,TGCGCCAGCAGCCCCGAATGGGGTCAGGCCTCCTACAATGAGCAGTTCTTC
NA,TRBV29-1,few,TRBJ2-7,CSVFHGGPNPLREQYF,TGCAGCGTCTTTCACGGGGGACCAAACCCCCTCCGGGAGCAGTACTTC
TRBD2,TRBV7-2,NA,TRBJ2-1,CAQGRRVAGGIYNEQFF,TGTGCCCAGGGTAGACGGGTCGCGGGAGGGATATACAATGAGCAGTTCTTC